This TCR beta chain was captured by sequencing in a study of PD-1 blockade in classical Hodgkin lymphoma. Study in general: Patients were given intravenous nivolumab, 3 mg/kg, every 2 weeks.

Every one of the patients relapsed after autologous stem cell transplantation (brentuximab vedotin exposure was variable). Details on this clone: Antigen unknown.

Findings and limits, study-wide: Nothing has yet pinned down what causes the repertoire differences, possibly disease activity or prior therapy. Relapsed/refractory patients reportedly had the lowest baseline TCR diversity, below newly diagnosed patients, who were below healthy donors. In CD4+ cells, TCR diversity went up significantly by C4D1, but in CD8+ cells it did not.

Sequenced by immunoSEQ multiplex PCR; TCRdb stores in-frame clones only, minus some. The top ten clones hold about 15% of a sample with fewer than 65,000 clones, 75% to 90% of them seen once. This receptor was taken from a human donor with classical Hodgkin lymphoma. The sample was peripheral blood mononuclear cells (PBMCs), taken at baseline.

Here the CDR3 DNA reads TGTGCTAGTCGGGGGGTGGATCCCTCTGGAAACACCATATATTTT. Its protein product is CASRGVDPSGNTIYF. The rearrangement uses TRBV12-5 and TRBJ1-3, with D maybe TRBD1 (5 bases). From germline, CDR1 is LGHNT and CDR2 FRNRAP. The length of the CDR3 is 15 residues. Between the trimmed V and J ends, which lost 8 bases and 0 bases, there was a span of 14 bases.